This TCR beta chain was found in a study of T cell responses to AZD1222 COVID-19 vaccine. Whole-study findings and limits: AZD1222 recipients seropositive at baseline numbered only six or seven. A mostly white British donor set with more females was recruited, and clonal diversity was possibly underestimated. Repertoire sampling occurred only after the peak T cell response.

Measured with immunoSEQ multiplex PCR; TCRdb has only the in-frame clones, and not every one. The sample yields approximately 91,000 clones, 80% to 95% seen once. The CDR3 is 16 residues long. In germline, CDR1 is SQVTM, CDR2 ANQGSEA. Trimming cost V 4 bases and J 2 bases, with 20 bases left between them. On this clone itself: Its target is not known.

The genes are TRBV29-1 and TRBJ1-2, with D uncertain. The clonotype originates from an adult who received the AZD1222 COVID-19 vaccine. The sample consisted of peripheral blood, taken 28 days after the second AZD1222 dose. The CDR3 nucleotides read TGCAGCGTTGGTCAGTTTCTCATCGATGTCAACTATGGCTACACCTTC. It translates to CSVGQFLIDVNYGYTF.